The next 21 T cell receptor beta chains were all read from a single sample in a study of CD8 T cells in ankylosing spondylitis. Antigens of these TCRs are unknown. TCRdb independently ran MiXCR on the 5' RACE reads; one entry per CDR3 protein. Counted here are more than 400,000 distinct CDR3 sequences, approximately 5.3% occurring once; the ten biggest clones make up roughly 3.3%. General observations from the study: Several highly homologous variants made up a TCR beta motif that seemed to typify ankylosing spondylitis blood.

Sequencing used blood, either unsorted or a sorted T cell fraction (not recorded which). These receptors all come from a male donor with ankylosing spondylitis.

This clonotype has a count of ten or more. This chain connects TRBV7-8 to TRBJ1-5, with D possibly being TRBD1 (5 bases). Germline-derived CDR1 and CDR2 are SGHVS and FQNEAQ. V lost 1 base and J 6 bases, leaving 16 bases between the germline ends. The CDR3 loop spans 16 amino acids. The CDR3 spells CASSLGVGTSGQPQHF. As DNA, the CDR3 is TGTGCCAGCAGCTTAGGGGTAGGGACTAGTGGTCAGCCCCAGCATTTT.

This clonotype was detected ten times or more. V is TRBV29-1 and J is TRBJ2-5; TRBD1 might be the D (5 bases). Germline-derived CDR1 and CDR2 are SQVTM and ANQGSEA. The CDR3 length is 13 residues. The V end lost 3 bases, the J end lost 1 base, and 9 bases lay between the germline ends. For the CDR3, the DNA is TGCAGCGTTGAGGGGCAGCTCCAAGAGACCCAGTACTTC. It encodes CSVEGQLQETQYF.

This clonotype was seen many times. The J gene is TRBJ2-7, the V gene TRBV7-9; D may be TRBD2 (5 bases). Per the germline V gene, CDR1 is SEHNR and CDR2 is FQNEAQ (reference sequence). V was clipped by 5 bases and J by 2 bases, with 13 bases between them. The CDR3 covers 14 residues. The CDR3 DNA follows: TGTGCCAGCAGCGTCGAGGCGGGTACCTACGAGCAGTACTTC. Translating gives CASSVEAGTYEQYF.

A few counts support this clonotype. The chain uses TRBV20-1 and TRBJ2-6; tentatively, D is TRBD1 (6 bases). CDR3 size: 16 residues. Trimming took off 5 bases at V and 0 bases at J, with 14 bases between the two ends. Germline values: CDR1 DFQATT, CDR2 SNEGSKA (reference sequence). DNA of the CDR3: TGCAGTGCTGCACAGGGTTTATTCTCTGGGGCCAACGTCCTGACTTTC. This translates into CSAAQGLFSGANVLTF.

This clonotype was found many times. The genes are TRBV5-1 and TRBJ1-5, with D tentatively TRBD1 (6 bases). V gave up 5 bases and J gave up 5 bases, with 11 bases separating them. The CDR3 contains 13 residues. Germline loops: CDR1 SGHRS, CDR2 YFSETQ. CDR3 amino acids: CASRGGLDQPQHF. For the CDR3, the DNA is TGCGCCAGCAGAGGGGGGCTTGATCAGCCCCAGCATTTT.

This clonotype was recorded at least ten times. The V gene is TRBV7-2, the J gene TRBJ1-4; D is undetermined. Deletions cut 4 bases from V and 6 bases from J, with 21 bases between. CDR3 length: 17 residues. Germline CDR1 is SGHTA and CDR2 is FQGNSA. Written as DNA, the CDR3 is TGTGCCAGCAGCTACGTGGGCCGGGCAGCGACGGATGAAAAACTGTTTTTT. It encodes CASSYVGRAATDEKLFF.

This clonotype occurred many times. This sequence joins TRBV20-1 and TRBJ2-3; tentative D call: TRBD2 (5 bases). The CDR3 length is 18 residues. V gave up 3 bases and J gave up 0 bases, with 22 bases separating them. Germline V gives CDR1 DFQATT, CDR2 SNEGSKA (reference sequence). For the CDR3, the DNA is TGCAGTGCTAGCCCCCCGCTTGGGCTGAGACTAAGCACAGATACGCAGTATTTT. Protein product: CSASPPLGLRLSTDTQYF.

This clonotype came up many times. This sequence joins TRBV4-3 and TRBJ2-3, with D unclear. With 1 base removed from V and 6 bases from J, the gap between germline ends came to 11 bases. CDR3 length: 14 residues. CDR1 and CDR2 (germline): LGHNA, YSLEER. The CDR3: CASSQGSLADTQYF. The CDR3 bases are TGCGCCAGCAGCCAAGGTTCCCTTGCGGATACGCAGTATTTT.

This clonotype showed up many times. The CDR3 nucleotides read TGTGCCAGCTCACCAGCGGACCTTTCGGACACTGAAGCTTTCTTT. This sequence encodes CASSPADLSDTEAFF. The V call is TRBV18, the J call TRBJ1-1, with D unresolved. This CDR3 has 15 residues. V dropped 2 bases and J dropped 3 bases, with 13 bases sitting between them. Germline lookup yields CDR1 KGHSH and CDR2 LQKENI.

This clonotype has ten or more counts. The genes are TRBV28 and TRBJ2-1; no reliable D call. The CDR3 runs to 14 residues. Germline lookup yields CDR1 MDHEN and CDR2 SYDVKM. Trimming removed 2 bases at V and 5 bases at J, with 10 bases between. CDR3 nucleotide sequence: TGTGCCAGCAGTTTAACGGCTGTAAACAATGAGCAGTTCTTC. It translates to CASSLTAVNNEQFF.

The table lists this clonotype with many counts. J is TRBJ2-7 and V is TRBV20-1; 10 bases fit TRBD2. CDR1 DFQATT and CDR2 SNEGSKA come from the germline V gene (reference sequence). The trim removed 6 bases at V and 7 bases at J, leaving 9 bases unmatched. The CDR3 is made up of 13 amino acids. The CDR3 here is CSARATSGVEQYF. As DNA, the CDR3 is TGCAGTGCCCGGGCCACTAGCGGGGTTGAGCAGTACTTC.

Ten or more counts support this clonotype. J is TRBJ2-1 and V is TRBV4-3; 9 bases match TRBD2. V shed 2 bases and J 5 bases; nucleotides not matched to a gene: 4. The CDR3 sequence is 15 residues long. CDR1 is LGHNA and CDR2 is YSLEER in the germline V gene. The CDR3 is CASSQRTSDNNEQFF. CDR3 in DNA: TGCGCCAGCAGCCAACGGACTAGCGACAACAATGAGCAGTTCTTC.

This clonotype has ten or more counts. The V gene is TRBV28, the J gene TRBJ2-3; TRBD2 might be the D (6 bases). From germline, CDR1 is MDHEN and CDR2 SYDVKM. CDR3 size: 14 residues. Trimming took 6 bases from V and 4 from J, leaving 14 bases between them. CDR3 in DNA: TGTGCCAGCAGCCTCGGGCGGGGCCCAGATACGCAGTATTTT. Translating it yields CASSLGRGPDTQYF.

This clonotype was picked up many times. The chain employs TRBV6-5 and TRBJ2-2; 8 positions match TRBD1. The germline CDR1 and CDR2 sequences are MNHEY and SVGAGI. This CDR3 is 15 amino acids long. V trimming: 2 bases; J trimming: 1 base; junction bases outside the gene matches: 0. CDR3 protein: CASSYGTGNTGELFF. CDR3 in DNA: TGTGCCAGCAGTTACGGGACAGGGAACACCGGGGAGCTGTTTTTT.

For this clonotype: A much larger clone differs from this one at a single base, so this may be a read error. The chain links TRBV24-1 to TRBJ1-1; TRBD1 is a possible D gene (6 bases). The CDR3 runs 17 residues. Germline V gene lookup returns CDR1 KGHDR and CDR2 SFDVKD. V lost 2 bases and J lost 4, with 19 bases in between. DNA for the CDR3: TGTGCCACCAGTGATTCAAGGAGATTACAGGGAACCACTGAAGCTTTCTTT. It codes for CATSDSRRLQGTTEAFF.

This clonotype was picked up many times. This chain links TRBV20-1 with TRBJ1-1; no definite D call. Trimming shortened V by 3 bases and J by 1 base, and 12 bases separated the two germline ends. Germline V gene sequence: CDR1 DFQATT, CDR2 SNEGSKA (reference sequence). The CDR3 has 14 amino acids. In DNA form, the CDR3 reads TGCAGTGCTAGGGGCATTTATTCGAACACTGAAGCTTTCTTT. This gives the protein CSARGIYSNTEAFF.

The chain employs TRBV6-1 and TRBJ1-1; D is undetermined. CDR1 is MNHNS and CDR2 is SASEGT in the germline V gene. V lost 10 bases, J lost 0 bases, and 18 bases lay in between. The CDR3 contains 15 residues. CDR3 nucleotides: TGTGCCACCAAGAAAAGAGACACAATGAACACTGAAGCTTTCTTT. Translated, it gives CATKKRDTMNTEAFF.

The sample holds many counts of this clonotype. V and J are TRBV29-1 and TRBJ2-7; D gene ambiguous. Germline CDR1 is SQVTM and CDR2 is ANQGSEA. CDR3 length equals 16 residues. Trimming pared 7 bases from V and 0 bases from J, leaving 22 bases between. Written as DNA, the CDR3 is TGCAGCGCCGCACTGGGTCTGGTCTCCGGCTCCTACGAGCAGTACTTC. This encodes CSAALGLVSGSYEQYF.

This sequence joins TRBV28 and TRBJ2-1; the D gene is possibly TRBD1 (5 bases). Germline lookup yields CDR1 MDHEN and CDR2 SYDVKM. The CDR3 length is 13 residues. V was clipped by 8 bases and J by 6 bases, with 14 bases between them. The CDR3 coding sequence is TGTGCCAGCCACGAGACAGACTTCAATGAGCAGTTCTTC. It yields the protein CASHETDFNEQFF.

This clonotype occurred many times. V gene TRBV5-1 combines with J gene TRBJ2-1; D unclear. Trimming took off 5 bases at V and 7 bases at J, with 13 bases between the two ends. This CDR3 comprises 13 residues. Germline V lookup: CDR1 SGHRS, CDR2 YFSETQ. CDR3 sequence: CASRLSDGNEQFF. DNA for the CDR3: TGCGCCAGCAGACTCTCGGATGGGAATGAGCAGTTCTTC.

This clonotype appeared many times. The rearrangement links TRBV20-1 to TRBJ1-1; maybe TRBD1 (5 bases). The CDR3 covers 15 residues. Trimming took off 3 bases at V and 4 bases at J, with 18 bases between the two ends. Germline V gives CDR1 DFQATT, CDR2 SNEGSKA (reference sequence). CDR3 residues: CSASSGRGRVTEAFF. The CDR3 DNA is TGCAGTGCTAGTTCGGGTCGGGGCAGGGTCACTGAAGCTTTCTTT.